Sequencing of this T cell receptor beta chain was carried out in a study of CD8 T cells in Susac syndrome. As for the study in general: There were about six sequenced Susac syndrome patients with active disease and eight or nine in remission. Patients with Susac syndrome were, at the time of blood collection, therapy-naive, maintained on corticosteroids, or maintained on intravenous immunoglobulin alone.

Random hexamers served to reverse transcribe about 0.5 to 1 ug RNA. TCRdb redid the calling of the immunoSEQ multiplex PCR reads with MiXCR, one entry per CDR3 protein. This table has about 120,000 distinct CDR3 sequences, 90% to 95% appearing once. V lost 0 bases and J lost 2; bases outside the gene matches: 6. There are 16 residues in the CDR3. Germline loops: CDR1 DFQATT, CDR2 SNEGSKA (reference sequence). The chain uses TRBV20-1 and TRBJ1-5; TRBD1 matches at 8 bases. This TCR came from a human donor with Susac syndrome. Sequencing used CD8+ T cells from PBMCs. The CDR3 coding sequence is TGCAGTGCTAGAGATAGGTCAGGGGGCCGCAATCAGCCCCAGCATTTT. It translates to CSARDRSGGRNQPQHF.